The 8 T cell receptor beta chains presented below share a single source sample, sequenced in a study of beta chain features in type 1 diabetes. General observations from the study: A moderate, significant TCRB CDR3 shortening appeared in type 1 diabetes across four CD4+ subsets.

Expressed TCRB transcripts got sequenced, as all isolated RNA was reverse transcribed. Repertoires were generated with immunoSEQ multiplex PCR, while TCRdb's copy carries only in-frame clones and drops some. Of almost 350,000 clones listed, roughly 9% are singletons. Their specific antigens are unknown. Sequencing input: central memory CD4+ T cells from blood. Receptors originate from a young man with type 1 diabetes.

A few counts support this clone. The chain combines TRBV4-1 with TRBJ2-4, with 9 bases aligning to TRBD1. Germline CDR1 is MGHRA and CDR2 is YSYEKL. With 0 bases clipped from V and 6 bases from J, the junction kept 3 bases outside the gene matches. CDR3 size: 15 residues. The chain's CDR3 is CASSQDGTGINIQYF. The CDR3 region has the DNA TGCGCCAGCAGCCAAGATGGGACAGGGATAAACATTCAGTACTTC.

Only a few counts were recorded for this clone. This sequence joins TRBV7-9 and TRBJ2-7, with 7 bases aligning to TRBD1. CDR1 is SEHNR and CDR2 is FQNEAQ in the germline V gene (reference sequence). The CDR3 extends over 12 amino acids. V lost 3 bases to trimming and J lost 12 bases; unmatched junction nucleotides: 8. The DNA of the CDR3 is TGTGCCAGCAGCTTGGGACAGCCGCAGCTGTACTTC. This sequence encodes CASSLGQPQLYF.

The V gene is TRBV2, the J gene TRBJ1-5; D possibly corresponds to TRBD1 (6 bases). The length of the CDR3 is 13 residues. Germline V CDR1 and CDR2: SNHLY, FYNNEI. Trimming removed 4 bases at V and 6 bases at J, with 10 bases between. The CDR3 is CASSALQGQPQHF. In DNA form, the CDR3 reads TGTGCCAGCAGTGCCCTACAGGGTCAGCCCCAGCATTTT.

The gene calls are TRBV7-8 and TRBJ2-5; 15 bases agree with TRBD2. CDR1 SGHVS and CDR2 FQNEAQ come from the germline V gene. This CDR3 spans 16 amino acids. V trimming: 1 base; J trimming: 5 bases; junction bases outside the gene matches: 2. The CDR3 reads CASSLEGLAGGETQYF. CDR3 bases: TGTGCCAGCAGCTTAGAGGGACTAGCGGGGGGCGAGACCCAGTACTTC.

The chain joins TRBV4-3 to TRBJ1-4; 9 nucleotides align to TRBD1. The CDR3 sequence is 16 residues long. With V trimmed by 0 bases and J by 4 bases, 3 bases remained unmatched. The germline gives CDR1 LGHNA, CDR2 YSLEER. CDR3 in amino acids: CASSQDRQGVNEKLFF. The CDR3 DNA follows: TGCGCCAGCAGCCAAGACCGACAGGGGGTTAATGAAAAACTGTTTTTT.

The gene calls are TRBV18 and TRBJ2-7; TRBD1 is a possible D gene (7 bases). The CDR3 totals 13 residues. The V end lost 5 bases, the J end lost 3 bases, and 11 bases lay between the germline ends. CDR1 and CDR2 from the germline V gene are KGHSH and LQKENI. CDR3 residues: CASSAGQYYEQYF. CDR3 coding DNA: TGTGCCAGCTCAGCGGGACAGTACTACGAGCAGTACTTC.

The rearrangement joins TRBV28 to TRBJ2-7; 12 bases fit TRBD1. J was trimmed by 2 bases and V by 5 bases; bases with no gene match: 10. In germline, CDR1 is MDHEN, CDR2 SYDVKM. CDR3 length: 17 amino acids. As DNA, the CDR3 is TGTGCCAGCAGTCTCTTGGGACAGGGGGCCTTCACCTACGAGCAGTACTTC. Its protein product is CASSLLGQGAFTYEQYF.

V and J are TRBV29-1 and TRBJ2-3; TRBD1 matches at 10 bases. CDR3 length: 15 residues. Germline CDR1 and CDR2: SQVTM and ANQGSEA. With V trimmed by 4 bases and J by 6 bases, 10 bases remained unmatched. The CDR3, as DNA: TGCAGCGTTGCCCGCCGACAGGGGGCTGTTGATACGCAGTATTTT. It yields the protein CSVARRQGAVDTQYF.